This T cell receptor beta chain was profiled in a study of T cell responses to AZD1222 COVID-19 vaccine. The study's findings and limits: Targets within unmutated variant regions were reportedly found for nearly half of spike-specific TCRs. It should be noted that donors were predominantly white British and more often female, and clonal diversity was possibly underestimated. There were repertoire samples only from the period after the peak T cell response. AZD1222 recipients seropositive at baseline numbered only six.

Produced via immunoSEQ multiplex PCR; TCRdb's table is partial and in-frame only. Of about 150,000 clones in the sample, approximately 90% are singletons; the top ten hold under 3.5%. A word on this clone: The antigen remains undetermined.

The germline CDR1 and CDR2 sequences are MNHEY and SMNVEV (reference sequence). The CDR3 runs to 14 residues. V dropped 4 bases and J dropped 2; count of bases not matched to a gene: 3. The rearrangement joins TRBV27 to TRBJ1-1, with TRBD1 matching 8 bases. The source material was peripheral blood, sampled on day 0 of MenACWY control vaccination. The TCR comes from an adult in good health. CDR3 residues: CASSWGQVNTEAFF. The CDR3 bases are TGTGCCAGCAGTTGGGGACAGGTAAACACTGAAGCTTTCTTT.